Listed here are 16 T cell receptor beta chains from one sample, sequenced in a study of T cell responses to AZD1222 COVID-19 vaccine. This table comes from immunoSEQ multiplex PCR, and its TCRdb copy is limited to in-frame clones, with some not included. The table includes under 100,000 clones, more than 70% detected once. Material: peripheral blood, obtained 28 days after the second AZD1222 dose. These receptors originate from an adult who received the AZD1222 COVID-19 vaccine.

This clone was recorded only once. V and J are TRBV7-9 and TRBJ2-1; D remains unclear. The V end lost 2 bases, the J end lost 9 bases, and 8 bases lay between the germline ends. This CDR3 spans 12 amino acids. Per germline, CDR1 SEHNR and CDR2 FQNEAQ (reference sequence). The CDR3 loop is CASSLTELEQFF. The DNA of the CDR3 is TGTGCCAGCAGCTTAACAGAGCTTGAGCAGTTCTTC.

This chain uses TRBV3-1 (or the pseudogene TRBV3-2) with TRBJ2-3; D gene uncertain. The CDR3 contains 13 residues. Germline assignment: CDR1 LGHDT and CDR2 YNNKEL (reference sequence). V lost 5 bases, J lost 1 base, and 7 bases lay in between. The CDR3 DNA is TGTGCCAGCAGCTACGGAGGCACAGATACGCAGTATTTT. It yields the protein CASSYGGTDTQYF.

The chain uses TRBV6-5 and TRBJ1-5, with D perhaps matching TRBD1 (5 bases). Deletions cut 2 bases from V and 6 bases from J, with 14 bases between. The germline V gene has CDR1 MNHEY and CDR2 SVGAGI. This CDR3 comprises 15 residues. CDR3 sequence: CASSYRFGASQPQHF. In nucleotides, the CDR3 is TGTGCCAGCAGTTACCGGTTCGGGGCGAGTCAGCCCCAGCATTTT.

This clone was counted between two and nine times. The genes are TRBV21-1 and TRBJ1-5. TRBV21-1 is marked as a pseudogene. This CDR3 is built from 14 residues. The CDR3 loop reads CASAKRWESQPQHF. CDR3 DNA sequence: TGTGCCAGCGCCAAGAGATGGGAGAGTCAGCCCCAGCATTTT.

The V gene is TRBV29-1, the J gene TRBJ2-3, with 9 bases that match TRBD2. Germline V gives CDR1 SQVTM, CDR2 ANQGSEA. This CDR3 contains 16 residues. V shed 3 bases, J shed 0 bases, and the junction held 7 bases outside the gene matches. CDR3 in amino acids: CSVDHRLAESTDTQYF. Here the CDR3 DNA reads TGCAGCGTTGACCACCGACTAGCGGAGAGCACAGATACGCAGTATTTT.

The chain has TRBV21-1 and TRBJ2-5; no check of the table's D call, TRBD1, against the DNA was made. TRBV21-1 is reported as a pseudogene. CDR3 size: 17 residues. The CDR3 region has the DNA TGTGCCAGCAGCAACCAAAGAGTGGGACATCCTAAAACGACCCAGTACTTC. It encodes CASSNQRVGHPKTTQYF.

The V call is TRBV11-2, the J call TRBJ2-7; D unclear. With 0 bases removed from V and 2 bases from J, the gap between germline ends came to 11 bases. This CDR3 contains 15 residues. Germline CDR1 reads SGHAT; CDR2 reads FQNNGV. Here the CDR3 DNA reads TGTGCCAGCAGCTTAGATACCCAGGTAACCTACGAGCAGTACTTC. Its translation is CASSLDTQVTYEQYF.

The chain uses TRBV30 and TRBJ1-2; the D is unclear. The CDR3 extends over 13 amino acids. Trimming removed 5 bases from V and 7 bases from J, with 17 bases in between. Germline CDR1 reads GTSNPN; CDR2 reads SVGIG (reference sequence). The CDR3 loop is CAWVEGVNRGYTF. In DNA form, the CDR3 reads TGTGCCTGGGTAGAAGGAGTGAATCGTGGCTACACCTTC.

In this sample, this clone turned up many times. The genes are TRBV7-9 and TRBJ1-5; no definite D call. Looked up from germline, CDR1 is SEHNR and CDR2 is FQNEAQ (reference sequence). The CDR3 contains 14 residues. V was pared by 5 bases and J by 4 bases, with 12 bases between. CDR3 in amino acids: CASSIRPENQPQHF. The CDR3 DNA follows: TGTGCCAGCAGCATCCGGCCAGAAAATCAGCCCCAGCATTTT.

The V gene is TRBV6-5, the J gene TRBJ1-2, with D hard to call. Germline V gene lookup returns CDR1 MNHEY and CDR2 SVGAGI. Trimming took 6 bases from V and 6 from J, leaving 17 bases between them. The CDR3 loop spans 14 amino acids. This CDR3 reads CASRKPGQDDGYTF. The CDR3 DNA reads as TGTGCCAGCAGAAAGCCCGGGCAGGACGATGGCTACACCTTC.

V and J are TRBV12-5 and TRBJ2-7, with D possibly TRBD1 on 6 matching bases. Trimming cost V 5 bases and J 3 bases, with 11 bases left between them. The CDR3 is made up of 13 amino acids. The germline CDR1 and CDR2 sequences are LGHNT and FRNRAP. This chain's CDR3 is CASGLSGDYEQYV. The CDR3 nucleotides are TGTGCTAGTGGTCTTTCAGGGGACTACGAGCAGTACGTC.

In this sample, this clone turned up once. J is TRBJ1-2 and V is TRBV6-5; D remains unclear. Trimming shortened V by 6 bases and J by 8 bases, and 22 bases separated the two germline ends. CDR3 length: 15 amino acids. CDR1 and CDR2 from the germline V gene are MNHEY and SVGAGI. CDR3 protein: CASRTVYGPPSGYTF. The CDR3 bases are TGTGCCAGCAGGACTGTGTATGGGCCCCCCTCCGGCTACACCTTC.

The J gene is TRBJ1-3, the V gene TRBV6-5; TRBD1 might be the D (5 bases). V was shortened by 10 bases and J by 0 bases, with 13 bases between the two germline ends. This CDR3 has 14 amino acids. In germline, CDR1 is MNHEY, CDR2 SVGAGI. The CDR3 loop is CATKTVTSGNTIYF. The CDR3 DNA sequence: TGTGCCACCAAGACAGTCACCTCTGGAAACACCATATATTTT.

V is TRBV29-1 and J is TRBJ2-2; the D gene is possibly TRBD1 (6 bases). Germline CDR1 is SQVTM and CDR2 is ANQGSEA. The CDR3 has 13 amino acids. V was clipped by 4 bases and J by 7 bases, with 13 bases between them. The CDR3 coding sequence is TGCAGCGTTGTGCAGGGGCTGGTCGGGGAGCTGTTTTTT. Its protein is CSVVQGLVGELFF.

The chain uses TRBV11-1 and TRBJ2-1; 7 bases agree with TRBD2. V shed 6 bases, J shed 7 bases, and the junction held 6 bases outside the gene matches. The CDR3 is 13 residues long. Germline CDR1 and CDR2: SGHAT and FQDESV (reference sequence). The CDR3 spells CASSASGLNEQFF. The CDR3 DNA follows: TGTGCCAGCAGTGCTAGCGGACTAAATGAGCAGTTCTTC.

V gene TRBV9 combines with J gene TRBJ2-1, with D perhaps assigned TRBD1 or TRBD2 (5 bases each). There are 15 residues in the CDR3. Germline lookup yields CDR1 SGDLS and CDR2 YYNGEE. V was clipped by 2 bases and J by 11 bases, with 20 bases between them. The CDR3, as DNA: TGTGCCAGCAGCGTGAACCGGGACGAAACGCAAAAGCAGTTCTTC. Translating gives CASSVNRDETQKQFF.